Sequencing of this T cell receptor beta chain was carried out in a study of vaccination and CD4 T cells after COVID-19. Overall study: Convalescent individuals numbered four females and six males, two being Hispanic. Sampling post-COVID took place a median about 95 days after diagnosis (range 35 to 161).

Whole-study results and caveats: Convalescent patients' clones that were vaccine-specific were spike mono-reactive in 304 of 307 cases.

The time point denotes: late sampling 161 to 241 days after vaccination in a few convalescent patients. Regarding this clonotype: Its matching antigen is unknown.

Germline loops: CDR1 LNHNV, CDR2 YYDKDF (reference sequence). CDR3 length: 16 amino acids. TCRdb reprocessed the PCR reads via MiXCR and lists one record per CDR3 protein. The table has tens of thousands of distinct CDR3 sequences, approximately 49% seen once; the top ten hold about 5.8%. The clonotype comes from a human donor who had recovered from COVID-19. The source material was CD4+ T cells from blood, sampled about 7 months after SARS-CoV-2 vaccination. This chain uses TRBV15 with TRBJ2-5; 9 bases line up with TRBD1. The CDR3 protein is CAPARGQGWNWKTQYF. The CDR3 coding sequence is TGTGCACCAGCCCGAGGACAGGGGTGGAATTGGAAGACCCAGTACTTC.